This T cell receptor beta chain originates from a study of shared clonotypes between healthy human individuals (dated by TCRdb to 2019 to 2021). Background for the entire study: A couple of women and three men aged 18 to 49 years were included in the cohort. For each donor, CD4 naive and CD4 memory were each run on three plates, CD8 naive on two plates, and CD8 memory on one plate. To estimate repertoire size and how much clonotypes are shared between individuals, the study performed deep sequencing of blood TCR repertoires from a handful of healthy adults. Between about 0.9 and 10 billion PBMCs per donor were obtained by leukapheresis. To increase sequencing depth and limit assay-specific biases, TCR repertoire library preparation and sequencing were carried out by different laboratories using diverse techniques.

On this clone itself: There is no known antigen for this receptor. The sample holds no much larger clone one base away, and base qualities are not on file. The sample has other DNA sequences that encode this CDR3 too.

Its CDR3 holds 14 amino acids, cysteine through phenylalanine. Just CDR3 DNA is preserved here, 42 bases in frame from base 1. CDR1 and CDR2 were assigned from the germline V gene as MDHEN and SYDVKM. V gives up 2 bases and J gives up 5 bases, and the segment between their germline ends measures 12 bases. What the study reported, not specific to this receptor: The small number of donors limited the genetic and exposure-history diversity represented. Approximately 4.8% of naive CD4, around 3.5% of naive CD8, around 2.3% of memory CD4, and 0.4% of memory CD8 clonotypes were shared across several donors. Larger estimated clonotype richness was generally found for naive subsets than for memory subsets. Sampling was limited to blood, and TCR repertoires in tissue likely differ from TCR repertoires in blood. Pairwise subsampling led to the expectation that sequencing depth would affect the degree of clonotype sharing among donors. Even with the large sequencing depth, rarefaction of the sorted-subset datasets indicated that sequencing was incomplete. Compared with non-shared clonotypes, clonotypes shared by all four sorted-subset donors had higher generation probabilities.

Using the deep immunoSEQ assay, TCR CDR3 regions were amplified from genomic DNA by multiplex PCR. Extracted genomic DNA from each cell subset was spread evenly across all wells of several immunoSEQ 96-well plates, with each plate serving as a replicate. For sorted subsets, each replicate PCR was loaded with 200 ng genomic DNA, equivalent to approximately 33,000 T cell genomes. Purified libraries were measured with a Qubit 3.0 fluorometer, size-checked on a Bioanalyzer 2100, and measured again with the KAPA Library Quantification kit. Every immunoSEQ 96-well plate was sequenced on a separate single-read 150-cycle Illumina NextSeq 550 flow cell. As for the authors' bioinformatics: The immunoSEQ output contained only junctional sequences without quality scores, so filtering could not match that applied to full-length reads. Sequences were annotated with PyIR, a Python wrapper for IgBLAST v1.9, using IMGT germline references to assign V/J genes and CDR3. Reads were filtered out if the reads had weak V/J assignments (E-value above 1e-6), no CDR3, stop codons, out-of-frame junctions, or ambiguous translated residues. V3J clonotypes were defined as sequences sharing an identical inferred V gene, J gene, and CDR3 amino acid sequence. The percentage overlap between two repertoires was calculated by dividing the number of shared unique clonotypes by the size of the smaller repertoire. Three approaches were used to assess repertoire richness: RTK rarefaction, the Chao1 estimator, and Recon v2.1 estimates of unobserved clonotypes. OLGA was used to compute generation probabilities for all TCRbeta clonotypes that the gDNA method yielded from several donors. TCRdb stores this immuneACCESS table with in-frame sequences only. Part of the clones is absent; in the studies checked, under half of the shortfall reflects unresolved V genes, and no reason is known for the rest. The DNA gave D and trimming, while V, J and clone size come from that table. Within this sample are some 1,100,000 clones, with about 80% of them counted one time only. The ten largest clonotypes hold approximately 0.5% of the sample.

The donors were healthy, HIV-negative adults with no recently reported acute infections or vaccinations. Every donor was a Caucasian adult living in Nashville, Tennessee, USA. CD4+ T cells were enriched through magnetic negative selection, after which naive cells were positively selected on CD45RA and the remaining negative fraction served as the memory subset. After blood collection by leukapheresis, PBMCs were isolated using Ficoll-Histopaque density gradient centrifugation and then cryopreserved in the vapor phase of liquid nitrogen. Purity and quantity of every magnetically sorted T cell population were checked by analytical flow cytometry. From each sorted fraction, genomic DNA was isolated and quantified by UV absorbance on a Nanodrop 2000c.

Sequencing used memory CD4+ T cells from PBMCs. The cell subset or site label corresponds to: CD45RA-negative fraction. The chain was built from TRBV28 and TRBJ1-2; perhaps TRBD1 is the D gene, with 5 bases matching. The sequence derives from a man between 18 and 29 years old in good health. Some clones in this sample may be carry-over from other donors' samples. The nucleotides read TGTGCCAGCAGTTTAGGGGGAGTAGGGTATGGCTACACCTTC. The translation is CASSLGGVGYGYTF.